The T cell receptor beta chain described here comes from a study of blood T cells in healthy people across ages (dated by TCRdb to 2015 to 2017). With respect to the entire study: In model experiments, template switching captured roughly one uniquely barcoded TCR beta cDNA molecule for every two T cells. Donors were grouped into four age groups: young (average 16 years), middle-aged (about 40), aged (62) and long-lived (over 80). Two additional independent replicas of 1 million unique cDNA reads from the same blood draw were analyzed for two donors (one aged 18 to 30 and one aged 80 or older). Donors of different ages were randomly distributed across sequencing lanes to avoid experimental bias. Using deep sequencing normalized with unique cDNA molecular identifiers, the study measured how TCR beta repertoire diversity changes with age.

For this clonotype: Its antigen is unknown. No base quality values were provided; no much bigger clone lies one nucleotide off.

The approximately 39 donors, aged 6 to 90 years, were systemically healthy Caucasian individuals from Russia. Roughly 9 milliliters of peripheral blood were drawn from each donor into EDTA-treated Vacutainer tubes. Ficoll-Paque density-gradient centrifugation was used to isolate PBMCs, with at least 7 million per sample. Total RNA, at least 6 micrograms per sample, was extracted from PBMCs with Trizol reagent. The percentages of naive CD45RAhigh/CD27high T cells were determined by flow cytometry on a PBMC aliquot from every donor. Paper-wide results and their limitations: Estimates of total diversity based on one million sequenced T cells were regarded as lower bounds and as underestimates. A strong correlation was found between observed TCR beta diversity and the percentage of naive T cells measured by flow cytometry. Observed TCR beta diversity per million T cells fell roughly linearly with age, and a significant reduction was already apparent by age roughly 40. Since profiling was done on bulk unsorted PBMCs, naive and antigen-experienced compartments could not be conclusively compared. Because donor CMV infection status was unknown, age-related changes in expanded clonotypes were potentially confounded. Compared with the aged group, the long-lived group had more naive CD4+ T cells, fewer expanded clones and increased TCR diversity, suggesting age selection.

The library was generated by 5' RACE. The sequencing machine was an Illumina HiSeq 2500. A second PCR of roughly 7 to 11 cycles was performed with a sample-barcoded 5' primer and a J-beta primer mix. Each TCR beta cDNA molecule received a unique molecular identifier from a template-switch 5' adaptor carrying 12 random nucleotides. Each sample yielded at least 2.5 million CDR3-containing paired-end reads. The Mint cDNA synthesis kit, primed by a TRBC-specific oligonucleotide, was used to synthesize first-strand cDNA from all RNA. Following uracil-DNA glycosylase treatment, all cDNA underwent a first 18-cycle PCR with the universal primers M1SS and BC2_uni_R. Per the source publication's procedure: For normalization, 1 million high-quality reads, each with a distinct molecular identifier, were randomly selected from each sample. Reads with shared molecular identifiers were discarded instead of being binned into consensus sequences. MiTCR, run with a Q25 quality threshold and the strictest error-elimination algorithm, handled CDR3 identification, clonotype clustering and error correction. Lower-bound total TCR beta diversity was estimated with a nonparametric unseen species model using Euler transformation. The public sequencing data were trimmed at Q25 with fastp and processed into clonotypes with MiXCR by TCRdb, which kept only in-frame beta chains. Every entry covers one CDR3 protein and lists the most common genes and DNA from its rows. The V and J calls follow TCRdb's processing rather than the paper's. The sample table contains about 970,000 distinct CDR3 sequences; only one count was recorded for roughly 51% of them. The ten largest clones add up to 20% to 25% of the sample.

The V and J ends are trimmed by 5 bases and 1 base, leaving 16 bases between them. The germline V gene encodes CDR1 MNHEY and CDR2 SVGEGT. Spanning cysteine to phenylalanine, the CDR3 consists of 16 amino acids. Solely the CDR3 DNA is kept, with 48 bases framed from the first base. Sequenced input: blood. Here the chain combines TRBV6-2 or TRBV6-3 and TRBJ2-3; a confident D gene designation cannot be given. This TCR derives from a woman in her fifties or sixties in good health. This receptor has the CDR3 CASSPGSRSGTDTQYF. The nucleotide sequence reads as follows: TGTGCCAGCAGTCCCGGCAGCCGTAGTGGCACAGATACGCAGTATTTT.